This entry describes one TCR beta chain. Its target is not known. Assay: immunoSEQ multiplex PCR; the TCRdb copy retains only in-frame clones and omits some. There are some 63,000 clones in the sample; around nine tenths occur only once, and under 4% lies in the top ten. This entry belongs to a study of cytotoxic CD8 clonotypes in ibrutinib-treated CLL. Study in general: Partial responses totalled about 24 and complete responses 2; after median about 67 months, 14 remained remitted and around twelve progressed. Study observations and caveats: There were few public clonotypes, and on treatment they contracted or stayed stable.

The ends were cut back, 6 bases at V and 3 bases at J, with 12 bases in the middle. Germline V gene data show CDR1 as MDHEN and CDR2 as SYDVKM. The CDR3 loop spans 13 amino acids. The TCR sequence derives from a human donor with chronic lymphocytic leukemia. The chain employs TRBV28 and TRBJ2-7, with D possibly matching TRBD1 (6 bases). The starting material was PBMCs, obtained after 12 months of ibrutinib treatment. CDR3 DNA sequence: TGTGCCAGCAGGCTAACAGGGTACTACGAGCAGTACTTC. This gives the protein CASRLTGYYEQYF.